A selection of T cell receptor beta chains follows, all from one sample in a study of PD-1 blockade in classical Hodgkin lymphoma. Produced via immunoSEQ multiplex PCR; TCRdb's table is partial and in-frame only. This table has about 21,000 clones, about 80% appearing once. Sequenced material: peripheral blood mononuclear cells (PBMCs), taken before the fourth cycle of nivolumab. Receptors were obtained from a human donor with classical Hodgkin lymphoma. Each CDR3 is given with its conserved first and last residue. A D gene is named only where the DNA matches it firmly. The size of a clone is reported for some rows only, either as once, few or many, or as a class for expanded clones.

J gene | V gene | clone size | D gene | CDR3 DNA | CDR3 protein
TRBJ1-1 | TRBV15 | once | - | TGTGCCACCAGCAGAGATGCGTGGACTGAAGCTTTCTTT | CATSRDAWTEAFF
TRBJ1-1 | TRBV4-1 | few | TRBD1 | TGCGCCAGCAGCCGACAGGGAGACACTGAAGCTTTCTTT | CASSRQGDTEAFF
TRBJ2-2 | TRBV4-2 | - | - | TGTGCCAGCAGCCAAGAGGAGGCAGGGGGGACCGGGGAGCTGTTTTTT | CASSQEEAGGTGELFF
TRBJ2-7 | TRBV10-3 | - | TRBD2 | TGTGCCATCAGTGAGTCGGCGGGGGGCCACGAGCAGTACTTC | CAISESAGGHEQYF
TRBJ1-4 | TRBV5-4 | - | - | TGTGCCAGCAGCTTACAGAATAATGAAAAACTGTTTTTT | CASSLQNNEKLFF
TRBJ2-2 | TRBV5-1 | - | - | TGCGCCAGCAGCTCACGGCTGAACACCGGGGAGCTGTTTTTT | CASSSRLNTGELFF
TRBJ2-7 | TRBV5-4 | - | TRBD1 | TGTGCCAGCAGCTTGTGGGACAGGGGGTTCGAGCAGTACTTC | CASSLWDRGFEQYF
TRBJ2-5 | TRBV4-1 | - | - | TGCGCCAGCAGCCGGAACAGGGTTCAAGAGACCCAGTACTTC | CASSRNRVQETQYF
TRBJ2-7 | TRBV11-1 | - | TRBD1 | TGTGCCAGCAGTCACCCGGGACAGGGTCTCCACGAGCAGTACTTC | CASSHPGQGLHEQYF
TRBJ2-7 | TRBV10-3 | - | TRBD1 | TGTGCCATCACACCGGGACAGACACACGAGCAGTACTTC | CAITPGQTHEQYF
TRBJ2-1 | TRBV12-5 | - | - | TGTGCTAGTGGCCCAGGGCTTTTTTCCCCCAATGAGCAGTTCTTC | CASGPGLFSPNEQFF
TRBJ2-5 | TRBV10-2 | - | - | TGCGCCAGCAGTGACAAAAAAGAGACCCAGTACTTC | CASSDKKETQYF
TRBJ2-1 | TRBV18 | - | TRBD2 | TGTGCCAACTCCCACGGACTAGCAGATTACAATGAGCAGTTCTTC | CANSHGLADYNEQFF
TRBJ2-7 | TRBV4-1 | - | TRBD2 | TGCGCCAGCAGCCAGGACCCTCGGACTAGCGGGAGGTACGAGCAGTACTTC | CASSQDPRTSGRYEQYF
TRBJ2-5 | TRBV20-1 | few | - | TGCGTGGGACAACACCAAGAGACCCAGTACTTC | CVGQHQETQYF
TRBJ1-1 | TRBV4-1 | medium-sized | - | TGCGCCAGCAGCGGAAGCCCTACATCGAACACTGAAGCTTTCTTT | CASSGSPTSNTEAFF
TRBJ1-4 | TRBV7-9 | - | - | TGTGCCAGCAGCTTACCGACCGGACGGGGGAATGAAAAACTGTTTTTT | CASSLPTGRGNEKLFF
TRBJ2-3 | TRBV5-1 | - | - | TGCGCCAGCAGCTTGGAGACTAGCACAGATACGCAGTATTTT | CASSLETSTDTQYF
TRBJ1-2 | TRBV7-6 | - | - | TGTGCCAGCAGCAAGAATCGAAAGACCTATGGCTACACCTTC | CASSKNRKTYGYTF
TRBJ2-7 | TRBV19 | - | - | TGTGCCAGTAGTATAACCCTCGGGGGCGAGCAGTACTTC | CASSITLGGEQYF
TRBJ2-7 | TRBV7-9 | few | - | TGTGCCAGCAGCGGCGGGGCATACAATGACTACGAGCAGTACTTC | CASSGGAYNDYEQYF
TRBJ2-7 | TRBV7-6 | - | TRBD2 | TGTGCCAGCAGCGAAGGACTAGCGGAGAGTGTATACGAGCAGTACTTC | CASSEGLAESVYEQYF
TRBJ2-1 | TRBV5-1 | - | TRBD1 | TGCGCCAGCAGCTTGGCCGCGGGACAGGGTAGAGGCAATGAGCAGTTCTTC | CASSLAAGQGRGNEQFF
TRBJ2-7 | TRBV29-1 | - | - | TGCAGCGTTGGAGGAATGAGCTCCTACGAGCAGTACTTC | CSVGGMSSYEQYF
TRBJ1-4 | TRBV11-2 | - | - | TGTGCCAGCAGCCTCGGGGGCGCGGGGCTTAATGAAAAACTGTTTTTT | CASSLGGAGLNEKLFF
TRBJ1-5 | TRBV16 | - | - | TGTGCCAGCAGCCAAGGCCAGCCCCAGCATTTT | CASSQGQPQHF
TRBJ1-5 | TRBV19 | - | - | TGTGCCAGTAGTACCTCAGACAGGACGAGCAATCAGCCCCAGCATTTT | CASSTSDRTSNQPQHF